The 6 T cell receptor beta chains below were found in one sample sequenced in a study of shared clonotypes between healthy human individuals. The repertoire was sequenced with immunoSEQ multiplex PCR; TCRdb's copy has only in-frame clones and lacks some. The sample yields just over 2,000,000 clones, about 95% seen once. Sequenced sample: naive CD4+ T cells sorted from blood. Documented subset: CD45RA+ positively selected. These receptors all come from a man aged 18-30 years in good health.

The gene calls are TRBV6-5 and TRBJ2-5; 8 nucleotides line up with TRBD1. The better agreement between TRBJ2-7 and the DNA end casts doubt on the J call. The germline V gene encodes CDR1 MNHEY and CDR2 SVGAGI. The CDR3 spans 15 residues. The CDR3 loop is CASNGGQDHSYEQYF. CDR3 coding DNA: TGTGCCAGCAATGGGGGACAGGACCACTCCTACGAGCAGTACTTC.

The rearrangement uses TRBV11-3 and TRBJ2-7; the D is unclear. Germline V gene sequence: CDR1 SGHNT, CDR2 YENEEA. CDR3 length: 13 residues. Trimming stripped 2 bases from V and 3 bases from J, with 8 bases between. CDR3 sequence (DNA): TGTGCCAGCAGCTTATCCCACGGCTACGAGCAGTACTTC. It yields the protein CASSLSHGYEQYF.

A note on this clone: Other DNA sequences in the same sample also yield this CDR3. The chain employs TRBV30 and TRBJ1-1; TRBD1 matches 8 bases. The germline V gene encodes CDR1 GTSNPN and CDR2 SVGIG (reference sequence). With 5 bases clipped from V and 1 base from J, the junction kept 3 bases outside the gene matches. This CDR3 comprises 13 residues. CDR3 bases: TGTGCCTGGGCGGGACAGGCGAACACTGAAGCTTTCTTT. Translated: CAWAGQANTEAFF.

This chain links TRBV18 with TRBJ2-5; D might be TRBD1 (5 bases). This CDR3 is 15 amino acids long. V lost 3 bases to trimming and J lost 4 bases, with 15 bases between them. Germline V gene sequence: CDR1 KGHSH, CDR2 LQKENI. DNA of the CDR3: TGTGCCAGCTCACCCATCCCGACAGAACCAGAGACCCAGTACTTC. As protein: CASSPIPTEPETQYF.

In this sample, this clone turned up a few times. This chain links TRBV4-2 with TRBJ1-5; the D gene is possibly TRBD1 (5 bases). Germline V CDR1 and CDR2: LGHNA, YNFKEQ. The V and J ends lost 1 base and 2 bases respectively, with 9 bases between them. The CDR3 contains 15 residues. The CDR3 loop is CASSQVPGGNQPQHF. CDR3 DNA sequence: TGTGCCAGCAGCCAAGTACCGGGGGGCAATCAGCCCCAGCATTTT.

V gene TRBV25-1 combines with J gene TRBJ2-1, with TRBD1 as a possible D gene (6 bases). V was clipped by 4 bases and J by 3 bases, with 19 bases between them. The length of the CDR3 is 17 residues. CDR1 is MGHDK, CDR2 SYGVNS, per germline. As DNA, the CDR3 is TGTGCCAGCAGTGGCATGACCATAGGACAGCACTACAATGAGCAGTTCTTC. Translating it yields CASSGMTIGQHYNEQFF.